The present entry profiles one T cell receptor beta chain with its context. TCRdb's table, derived via immunoSEQ multiplex PCR, lists solely in-frame clones and lacks some. The sample lists 70,000 or so clones, over 75% occurring once. CDR1 and CDR2 from the germline V gene are SGHTA and FQGNSA. The CDR3 sequence is 18 residues long. The junction had 16 bases not matched to a gene; V was cut back by 6 bases and J by 3 bases. These data belong to a study of control samples from healthy donors and cancer patients. V and J are TRBV7-2 and TRBJ2-7, with 11 bases identical to TRBD2. Sequencing used blood. This receptor was identified in a man aged 50 or older in good health. The CDR3 reads CASRPRFSGGDGGYEQYF. CDR3 nucleotides: TGTGCCAGCAGACCTAGATTTAGCGGGGGGGACGGAGGCTACGAGCAGTACTTC.